Each of the 10 T cell receptor beta chains below was sequenced from the same sample in a study of cytomegalovirus exposure and HLA in healthy donors. The method was immunoSEQ multiplex PCR; TCRdb's version includes in-frame clones alone and lacks a portion of them. This repertoire shows around 240,000 clones, 90% found once; its top ten account for more than 0.35%. Sample: PBMCs. These TCRs come from a woman aged 18 to 35 in good health and CMV-seronegative.

This rearrangement joins TRBV5-1 to TRBJ1-2, with a weak D call TRBD1 (5 bases). V lost 5 bases to trimming and J lost 6 bases, with 11 bases between them. Germline V lookup: CDR1 SGHRS, CDR2 YFSETQ. The CDR3 spans 12 residues. CDR3 loop: CASRTVTDGYTF. The CDR3, as DNA: TGCGCCAGCAGGACCGTGACAGATGGCTACACCTTC.

This rearrangement joins TRBV11-3 to TRBJ2-1; 9 nucleotides agree with TRBD1. The CDR3 totals 15 residues. From germline, CDR1 is SGHNT and CDR2 YENEEA. J was trimmed by 8 bases and V by 5 bases; bases with no gene match: 10. Here the CDR3 reads CASSPRGDRVYEQFF. CDR3 coding DNA: TGTGCCAGCAGCCCCCGGGGGGACAGGGTGTATGAGCAGTTCTTC.

To note about this clone: The sample carries other DNA sequences with the same CDR3. The genes are TRBV27 and TRBJ1-1; tentative D call: TRBD1 (6 bases). The ends were cut back, 2 bases at V and 2 bases at J, with 9 bases in the middle. The CDR3 loop spans 14 amino acids. Germline CDR1 MNHEY, CDR2 SMNVEV (reference sequence). DNA of the CDR3: TGTGCCAGCAGTTTAACAGGGCTCAACACTGAAGCTTTCTTT. Its translation: CASSLTGLNTEAFF.

The rearrangement joins TRBV7-2 to TRBJ2-3, with 12 bases identical to TRBD2. The ends lost 3 bases at V and 11 bases at J; junction bases unmatched: 0. This CDR3 contains 12 residues. The germline V gene encodes CDR1 SGHTA and CDR2 FQGNSA. The CDR3 spells CASSLGLAGQYF. DNA for the CDR3: TGTGCCAGCAGCTTGGGACTAGCGGGGCAGTATTTT.

The rearrangement links TRBV6-5 to TRBJ2-2, with D unresolved. V gave up 0 bases and J gave up 7 bases, with 9 bases separating them. Germline-derived CDR1 and CDR2 are MNHEY and SVGAGI. The CDR3 contains 14 residues. The CDR3 DNA sequence: TGTGCCAGCAGTTACTCTGGTACTGTCGGGGAGCTGTTTTTT. As protein: CASSYSGTVGELFF.

The chain combines TRBV7-6 with TRBJ2-1; 8 nucleotides align to TRBD2. The trim removed 2 bases at V and 4 bases at J, leaving 4 bases unmatched. This CDR3 region has 15 residues. Looked up from germline, CDR1 is SGHVS and CDR2 is FNYEAQ. This CDR3 reads CASSLSLAGYNEQFF. In nucleotides, the CDR3 is TGTGCCAGCAGCTTATCATTAGCGGGGTACAATGAGCAGTTCTTC.

This rearrangement joins TRBV7-2 to TRBJ2-3; a weak D match, TRBD2 (5 bases). V lost 5 bases and J 2 bases, leaving 17 bases between the germline ends. This CDR3 contains 16 residues. CDR1 is SGHTA, CDR2 FQGNSA, per germline. The CDR3 coding sequence is TGTGCCAGCAGCCTAACCACTAGTCCCCCCACAGATACGCAGTATTTT. Translated, it gives CASSLTTSPPTDTQYF. Full variable domain (rest looked up from reference TRBV7-2 and TRBJ2-3): GAGVSQSPSNKVTEKGKDVELRCDPISGHTALYWYRQSLGQGLEFLIYFQGNSAPDKSGLPSDRFSAERTGGSVSTLTIQRTQQEDSAVYLCASSLTTSPPTDTQYFGPGTRLTVL.

The chain is built from TRBV9 and TRBJ1-1; D uncertain. The V gene lost 0 bases and the J gene lost 3 bases, with 12 bases spanning the gap. This CDR3 is built from 15 residues. Germline V gives CDR1 SGDLS, CDR2 YYNGEE. Here the CDR3 reads CASSVGGSQDTEAFF. CDR3 DNA sequence: TGTGCCAGCAGCGTAGGTGGCAGTCAGGACACTGAAGCTTTCTTT. Full variable domain (outside the CDR3, taken from reference TRBV9 and TRBJ1-1): DSGVTQTPKHLITATGQRVTLRCSPRSGDLSVYWYQQSLDQGLQFLIQYYNGEERAKGNILERFSAQQFPDLHSELNLSSLELGDSALYFCASSVGGSQDTEAFFGQGTRLTVV.

The chain employs TRBV28 and TRBJ2-1; 14 bases agree with TRBD2. Per the germline V gene, CDR1 is MDHEN and CDR2 is SYDVKM. Losses at the gene ends were 6 bases for V and 8 bases for J; bases not matched to a gene: 18. The CDR3 contains 19 residues. The CDR3 DNA follows: TGTGCCAGCAGACACCTCAAGACTAGCGGGGGGGCCTTGGGCGATGAGCAGTTCTTC. It is translated as CASRHLKTSGGALGDEQFF.

The rearrangement uses TRBV13 and TRBJ1-1; no clear D. The CDR3 is 12 amino acids. Trimming shortened V by 7 bases and J by 10 bases, and 16 bases separated the two germline ends. CDR1 is PRHDT and CDR2 is FYEKMQ in the germline V gene (reference sequence). The CDR3 bases are TGTGCCAGCACCAACTCAACACGAGGAGCTTTCTTT. Its translation is CASTNSTRGAFF.